A selection of T cell receptor beta chains follows, all from one sample in a study of shared clonotypes between healthy human individuals. Clones were read by immunoSEQ multiplex PCR, and TCRdb kept only the in-frame ones, dropping some. The table shows 2 million to 2.5 million clones, with over 85% occurring only once. The sample comprised naive CD4+ T cells from PBMCs. The receptors come from a man aged 18-30 years in good health. Some clones in this sample may be carry-over from other donors' samples. Both conserved end residues are trimmed from each CDR3. Clone size is given for some rows only: seen once, a few or many times, or a class if the clone is expanded.

j_call: TRBJ2-5
v_call: TRBV5-1
clone_size: NA
cdr3_aa: ASSLFLDTGETQY

j_call: TRBJ2-7
v_call: TRBV27
clone_size: NA
cdr3_aa: ASSLDYRRPYEQY

j_call: TRBJ2-5
v_call: TRBV7-9
clone_size: NA
cdr3_aa: ASSQRPNSHGRETQY

j_call: TRBJ1-1
v_call: TRBV15
clone_size: NA
cdr3_aa: ATSRDPQATEAF

j_call: TRBJ1-4
v_call: TRBV7-2
clone_size: NA
cdr3_aa: ASSLRQAGAEKLF

j_call: NA
v_call: TRBV29-1
clone_size: NA
cdr3_aa: SADRTGSSYEQY

j_call: TRBJ1-5
v_call: TRBV30
clone_size: NA
cdr3_aa: AWSILGNQPQH

j_call: TRBJ2-3
v_call: TRBV19
clone_size: once
cdr3_aa: ASSIAGTSGGDTQY

j_call: TRBJ2-7
v_call: TRBV6-6
clone_size: NA
cdr3_aa: ASSYSPRSSYEQY

j_call: TRBJ2-7
v_call: TRBV5-4
clone_size: NA
cdr3_aa: ASSRTGTTYEQY

j_call: TRBJ1-1
v_call: TRBV7-4
clone_size: NA
cdr3_aa: ASSLFANTEAF

j_call: TRBJ1-3
v_call: TRBV13
clone_size: NA
cdr3_aa: ASSRHFIQGGRNTIY

j_call: TRBJ2-1
v_call: TRBV4-2
clone_size: NA
cdr3_aa: ASSQDQHGRPYNEQF

j_call: TRBJ2-3
v_call: TRBV19
clone_size: once
cdr3_aa: ASSIGRVEADTQY

j_call: TRBJ1-1
v_call: TRBV7-9
clone_size: few
cdr3_aa: ASGDGNTEAF

j_call: TRBJ1-5
v_call: TRBV7-3
clone_size: NA
cdr3_aa: ASSLGPNQPQH

j_call: TRBJ2-7
v_call: TRBV5-6
clone_size: NA
cdr3_aa: ASSLDRAVQY

j_call: TRBJ2-1
v_call: TRBV27
clone_size: NA
cdr3_aa: ASSTRTGRAYNEQF

j_call: TRBJ1-1
v_call: TRBV25-1
clone_size: few
cdr3_aa: ASSASAGTKAF

j_call: TRBJ1-5
v_call: TRBV30
clone_size: NA
cdr3_aa: AWRGKDRGQPQH

j_call: TRBJ2-3
v_call: TRBV7-3
clone_size: once
cdr3_aa: ASSLKGSSTDTQY

j_call: TRBJ2-2
v_call: TRBV7-9
clone_size: NA
cdr3_aa: ASSRGNRGTGELF

j_call: TRBJ1-4
v_call: TRBV4-1
clone_size: NA
cdr3_aa: ASSQGKGDRHNEKLF

j_call: TRBJ2-1
v_call: TRBV29-1
clone_size: NA
cdr3_aa: SVAGDDRSYNEQF

j_call: TRBJ2-7
v_call: TRBV5-1
clone_size: NA
cdr3_aa: ASKNQGPSYEQY

j_call: TRBJ1-5
v_call: TRBV19
clone_size: NA
cdr3_aa: ASSIVRGGPWQPQH

j_call: TRBJ2-1
v_call: TRBV5-1
clone_size: NA
cdr3_aa: ASSRLGLRNEQF

j_call: TRBJ1-2
v_call: TRBV5-3
clone_size: NA
cdr3_aa: ARTHRDSRYGYT

j_call: TRBJ2-3
v_call: TRBV2
clone_size: few
cdr3_aa: ASTYLADTQY

j_call: TRBJ2-7
v_call: TRBV7-2
clone_size: NA
cdr3_aa: ASSAWKGVGYEQY

j_call: TRBJ2-5
v_call: TRBV30
clone_size: NA
cdr3_aa: AWNLLGQGGETQY